One TCR beta chain is described in this entry. Its matching antigen is unknown. V shed 6 bases and J 5 bases; nucleotides not matched to a gene: 1. The germline gives CDR1 ENHRY, CDR2 SYGVKD. This CDR3 is 13 amino acids long. None of the participants with HIV were treated outside the United States. Survey-level immunoSEQ v3.0 assays were run. TCRdb keeps only in-frame clones here, not all; method: immunoSEQ multiplex PCR. The table records tens of thousands of clones, 70% to 90% of them present only once. These data belong to a study of long-term antiretroviral therapy in people with HIV. Whole-study results and caveats: The data indicate that diversity increased after ART but remained below transplant donor controls. Repertoires looked antigen-experienced, with only a slight naive shift after ART. The repertoire was dominated at all time points by clones expanded before ART.

Sequences were derived from unsorted PBMCs, sampled 1.1 years after starting antiretroviral therapy. The sequence derives from a man between 18 and 29 years old with HIV. The J gene is TRBJ1-1, the V gene TRBV10-3, with 12 positions matching TRBD1. The DNA of the CDR3 is TGTGCCATCAGGGGACAGGGGGCTACTGAAGCTTTCTTT. Protein: CAIRGQGATEAFF.